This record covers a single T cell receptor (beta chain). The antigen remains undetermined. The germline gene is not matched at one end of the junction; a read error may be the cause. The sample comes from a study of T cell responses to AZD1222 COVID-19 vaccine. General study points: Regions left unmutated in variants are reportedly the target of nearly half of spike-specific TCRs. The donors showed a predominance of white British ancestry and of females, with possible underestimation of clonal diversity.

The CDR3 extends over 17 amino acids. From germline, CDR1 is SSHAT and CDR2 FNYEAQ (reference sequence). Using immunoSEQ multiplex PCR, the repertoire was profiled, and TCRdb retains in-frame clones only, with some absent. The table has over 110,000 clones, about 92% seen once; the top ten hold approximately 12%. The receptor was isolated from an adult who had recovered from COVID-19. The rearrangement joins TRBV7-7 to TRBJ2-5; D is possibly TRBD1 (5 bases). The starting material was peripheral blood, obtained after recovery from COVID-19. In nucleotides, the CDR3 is TGTGCTAGCAGCTTAGAATCGGTAGGGCAGGACAAAGAGACCCAGTACTTC. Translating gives CASSLESVGQDKETQYF.